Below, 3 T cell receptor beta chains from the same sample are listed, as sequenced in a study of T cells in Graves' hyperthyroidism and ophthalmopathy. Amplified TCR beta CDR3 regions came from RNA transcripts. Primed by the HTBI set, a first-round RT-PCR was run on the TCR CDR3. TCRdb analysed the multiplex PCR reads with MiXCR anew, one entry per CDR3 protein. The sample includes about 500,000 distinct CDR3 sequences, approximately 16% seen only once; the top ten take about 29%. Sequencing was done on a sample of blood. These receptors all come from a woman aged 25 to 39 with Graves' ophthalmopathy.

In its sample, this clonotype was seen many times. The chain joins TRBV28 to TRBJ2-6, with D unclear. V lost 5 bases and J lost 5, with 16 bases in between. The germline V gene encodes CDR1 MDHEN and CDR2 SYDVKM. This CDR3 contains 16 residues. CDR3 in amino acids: CASSPTVTSWANVLTF. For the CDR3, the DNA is TGTGCCAGCAGTCCCACTGTTACGAGTTGGGCCAACGTCCTGACTTTC. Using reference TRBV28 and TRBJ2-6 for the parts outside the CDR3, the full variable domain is DVKVTQSSRYLVKRTGEKVFLECVQDMDHENMFWYRQDPGLGLRLIYFSYDVKMKEKGDIPEGYSVSREKKERFSLILESASTNQTSMYLCASSPTVTSWANVLTFGAGSRLTVL.

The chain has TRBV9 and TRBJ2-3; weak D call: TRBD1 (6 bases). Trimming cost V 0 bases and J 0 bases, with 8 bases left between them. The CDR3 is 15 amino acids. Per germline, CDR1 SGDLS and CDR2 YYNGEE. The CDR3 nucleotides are TGTGCCAGCAGCGTAGATGGGACAAGCACAGATACGCAGTATTTT. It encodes CASSVDGTSTDTQYF. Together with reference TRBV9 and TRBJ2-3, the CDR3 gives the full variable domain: DSGVTQTPKHLITATGQRVTLRCSPRSGDLSVYWYQQSLDQGLQFLIQYYNGEERAKGNILERFSAQQFPDLHSELNLSSLELGDSALYFCASSVDGTSTDTQYFGPGTRLTVL.

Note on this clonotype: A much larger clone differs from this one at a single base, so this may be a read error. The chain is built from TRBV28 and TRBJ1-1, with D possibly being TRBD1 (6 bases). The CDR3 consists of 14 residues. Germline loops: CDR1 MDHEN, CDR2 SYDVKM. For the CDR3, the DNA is TGTGCCCGCAGCCCCGACAGGAGGAACACTGAAGCTTTCTTT. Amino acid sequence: CARSPDRRNTEAFF.